The 29 T cell receptor beta chains in this list originate from one sample, sequenced in a study of cytomegalovirus exposure and HLA in healthy donors. PCR involved 60 Vbeta and 13 Jbeta primers. Some clones are missing from TCRdb's copy, which holds only in-frame ones; the method was immunoSEQ multiplex PCR. The data contain about 63,000 clones, 85% to 90% of them singletons. Sequencing was done on a sample of PBMCs. These receptors were taken from a woman in her 30s in good health and CMV-seropositive.

The chain uses TRBV7-3 and TRBJ1-1; unclear D gene. V lost 4 bases and J 2 bases, leaving 8 bases between the germline ends. Looked up from germline, CDR1 is SGHTA and CDR2 is FQGTGA. There are 13 residues in the CDR3. The CDR3 nucleotides read TGTGCCAGCAGCTCACGTAGAAACACTGAAGCTTTCTTT. Its protein is CASSSRRNTEAFF.

This sequence joins TRBV27 and TRBJ2-5; 11 bases agree with TRBD1. The J call is uncertain, as TRBJ2-7 better fits the DNA end. Germline-derived CDR1 and CDR2 are MNHEY and SMNVEV (reference sequence). The CDR3 runs 15 residues. DNA of the CDR3: TGTGCCAGCAGATCTCACGGACAGGGGGCGGACGAGCAGTACTTC. The encoded protein is CASRSHGQGADEQYF.

The rearrangement links TRBV5-1 to TRBJ2-7; 8 bases are a match to TRBD1. With 4 bases clipped from V and 1 base from J, the junction kept 10 bases outside the gene matches. The CDR3 spans 16 residues. The germline gives CDR1 SGHRS, CDR2 YFSETQ. CDR3: CASSRAGGGYSYEQYF. As DNA, the CDR3 is TGCGCCAGCAGCAGAGCAGGGGGCGGGTATTCCTACGAGCAGTACTTC. The full variable domain, rest sourced from reference TRBV5-1 and TRBJ2-7, is KAGVTQTPRYLIKTRGQQVTLSCSPISGHRSVSWYQQTPGQGLQFLFEYFSETQRNKGNFPGRFSGRQFSNSRSEMNVSTLELGDSALYLCASSRAGGGYSYEQYFGPGTRLTVT.

This clone was counted only a few times. This specimen includes other DNA sequences encoding the same CDR3. The CDR3 bases are TGTGCCAGTAGTATAGCACTGAGCTACGAGCAGTACTTC. As protein: CASSIALSYEQYF. The chain recombines TRBV19 with TRBJ2-7; no firm D call. The CDR3 totals 13 residues. The germline gives CDR1 LNHDA, CDR2 SQIVND (reference sequence). Trimming left V 1 base short and J 3 bases short, with 7 bases between.

The chain recombines TRBV5-1 with TRBJ2-1, with 14 bases lining up with TRBD2. The CDR3 has 15 residues. Germline CDR1 is SGHRS and CDR2 is YFSETQ. Trimming cost V 4 bases and J 7 bases; bases outside gene matches: 4. DNA of the CDR3: TGCGCCAGCAGCCCGGGGACTAGCGGGAGAAATGAGCAGTTCTTC. Translated: CASSPGTSGRNEQFF.

The gene calls are TRBV6-6 and TRBJ1-1; tentatively, D is TRBD1 (5 bases). V was trimmed by 0 bases and J by 13 bases, leaving 21 bases between them. The CDR3 contains 15 residues. Germline assignment: CDR1 MNHNY and CDR2 SVGAGI (reference sequence). The CDR3 sequence: CASSYSDRGALGVFF. The CDR3 DNA reads TGTGCCAGCAGTTACTCCGACAGAGGAGCCCTCGGAGTTTTCTTT.

The J gene is TRBJ2-3, the V gene TRBV10-1; a weak D match, TRBD2 (6 bases). Deletions cut 3 bases from V and 4 bases from J, with 17 bases between. In germline, CDR1 is WNHNN, CDR2 SYGVQD (reference sequence). This CDR3 spans 16 amino acids. The CDR3 protein is CASSDRSTPGADTQYF. The DNA of the CDR3 is TGCGCCAGCAGTGACCGTTCGACTCCGGGAGCAGATACGCAGTATTTT.

This clone turned up a few times. J is TRBJ2-7 and V is TRBV6-1, with 9 bases identical to TRBD1. CDR1 and CDR2 from the germline V gene are MNHNS and SASEGT. This CDR3 contains 14 residues. V shed 8 bases and J 5 bases; nucleotides not matched to a gene: 10. The CDR3 nucleotides are TGTGCCAGCGGGGGGAACAGGGGGCGTAACGAGCAGTACTTC. Translation gives CASGGNRGRNEQYF.

This chain connects TRBV2 to TRBJ2-2; maybe TRBD1 (7 bases). Germline V lookup: CDR1 SNHLY, CDR2 FYNNEI. The V end lost 0 bases, the J end lost 0 bases, and 29 bases lay between the germline ends. The CDR3 has 23 amino acids. The CDR3 reads CASSEALLGLRLGGEANTGELFF. CDR3 DNA sequence: TGTGCCAGCAGTGAAGCGCTTCTTGGGCTTAGACTAGGGGGCGAGGCGAACACCGGGGAGCTGTTTTTT. Full variable domain (rest looked up from reference TRBV2 and TRBJ2-2): EPEVTQTPSHQVTQMGQEVILRCVPISNHLYFYWYRQILGQKVEFLVSFYNNEISEKSEIFDDQFSVERPDGSNFTLKIRSTKLEDSAMYFCASSEALLGLRLGGEANTGELFFGEGSRLTVL.

This clone occurred a few times. J is TRBJ2-7 and V is TRBV5-4; tentatively, D is TRBD2 (6 bases). V lost 0 bases to trimming and J lost 4 bases, with 14 bases between them. Germline V gives CDR1 SGHNT, CDR2 YYREEE (reference sequence). CDR3 size: 15 residues. The CDR3 spells CASSLGGWTTYEQYF. CDR3 bases: TGTGCCAGCAGCTTGGGTGGCTGGACTACATACGAGCAGTACTTC.

This chain joins TRBV28 and TRBJ2-5; 8 nucleotides line up with TRBD1. Germline loops: CDR1 MDHEN, CDR2 SYDVKM. This CDR3 is built from 15 residues. J lost 5 bases, V lost 4 bases, and 9 bases had no gene match. DNA for the CDR3: TGTGCCAGCAGTTCTCCAACAGGGGGTGCGGAGACCCAGTACTTC. This translates into CASSSPTGGAETQYF.

This clone has just one count. The chain joins TRBV7-2 to TRBJ2-7; weak D call: TRBD1 (5 bases). The CDR3 sequence is 14 residues long. V gave up 4 bases and J gave up 3 bases, with 13 bases separating them. Looked up from germline, CDR1 is SGHTA and CDR2 is FQGNSA. CDR3 sequence (DNA): TGTGCCAGCAGCTCTTGGACAAGCTACTACGAGCAGTACTTC. It encodes CASSSWTSYYEQYF. Full variable domain (missing parts from reference TRBV7-2 and TRBJ2-7): GAGVSQSPSNKVTEKGKDVELRCDPISGHTALYWYRQSLGQGLEFLIYFQGNSAPDKSGLPSDRFSAERTGGSVSTLTIQRTQQEDSAVYLCASSSWTSYYEQYFGPGTRLTVT.

V usage is TRBV27 and J usage is TRBJ1-1, with D uncertain. CDR1 and CDR2 from the germline V gene are MNHEY and SMNVEV (reference sequence). Trimming left V 5 bases short and J 0 bases short, with 19 bases between. This CDR3 has 17 residues. CDR3 sequence: CASSPLTRPTLNTEAFF. The CDR3 nucleotides read TGTGCCAGCAGTCCTCTGACAAGACCCACATTGAACACTGAAGCTTTCTTT.

The chain joins TRBV7-9 to TRBJ2-7, with TRBD2 matching over 12 bases. The germline CDR1 and CDR2 sequences are SEHNR and FQNEAQ (reference sequence). The CDR3 consists of 16 residues. The V gene end was trimmed by 4 bases and the J gene end by 2 bases; junction bases not matched to a gene: 6. CDR3 sequence: CASSWTSGNQAYEQYF. The DNA of the CDR3 is TGTGCCAGCAGCTGGACTAGCGGGAACCAAGCCTACGAGCAGTACTTC. The full variable domain, in which reference TRBV7-9 and TRBJ2-7 provide the parts outside the CDR3, is DTGVSQNPRHKITKRGQNVTFRCDPISEHNRLYWYRQTLGQGPEFLTYFQNEAQLEKSRLLSDRFSAERPKGSFSTLEIQRTEQGDSAMYLCASSWTSGNQAYEQYFGPGTRLTVT.

This chain connects TRBV7-9 to TRBJ2-1; TRBD2 matches 8 bases. Germline assignment: CDR1 SEHNR and CDR2 FQNEAQ (reference sequence). V lost 3 bases to trimming and J lost 8 bases; unmatched junction nucleotides: 3. CDR3 length equals 13 residues. CDR3 residues: CASSFGLADEQFF. CDR3 nucleotides: TGTGCCAGCAGCTTCGGACTAGCAGATGAGCAGTTCTTC.

This chain uses TRBV10-1 with TRBJ1-2; 9 bases align to TRBD1. The trim removed 7 bases at V and 2 bases at J, leaving 14 bases unmatched. Germline values: CDR1 WNHNN, CDR2 SYGVQD (reference sequence). The CDR3 contains 17 residues. The CDR3 sequence is CASTRDRVHQSNYGYTF. The DNA for the CDR3 is TGCGCCAGCACGAGGGACAGGGTACACCAATCAAACTATGGCTACACCTTC.

The gene calls are TRBV28 and TRBJ1-1, with D uncertain. CDR3 length: 18 amino acids. Trimming took 2 bases from V and 0 from J, leaving 19 bases between them. CDR1 and CDR2 (germline): MDHEN, SYDVKM. The CDR3 here is CASSLAEHYSTMNTEAFF. CDR3 in DNA: TGTGCCAGCAGTTTAGCGGAACACTACTCCACCATGAACACTGAAGCTTTCTTT. The complete variable domain, with remaining parts taken from reference TRBV28 and TRBJ1-1, reads DVKVTQSSRYLVKRTGEKVFLECVQDMDHENMFWYRQDPGLGLRLIYFSYDVKMKEKGDIPEGYSVSREKKERFSLILESASTNQTSMYLCASSLAEHYSTMNTEAFFGQGTRLTVV.

This clone was seen just once. This chain links TRBV7-6 with TRBJ2-1, with 12 nucleotides matching TRBD2. In germline, CDR1 is SGHVS, CDR2 FNYEAQ. CDR3 length equals 17 residues. Trimming took 5 bases from V and 5 from J; bases not matched to a gene: 10. CDR3 region: CASSRRLAGVRDNEQFF. The CDR3, as DNA: TGTGCCAGCAGCCGGCGACTAGCGGGAGTTCGGGACAATGAGCAGTTCTTC.

This chain joins TRBV30 and TRBJ1-2; weak D call: TRBD1 (6 bases). Germline V gives CDR1 GTSNPN, CDR2 SVGIG (reference sequence). CDR3 length: 12 residues. Trimming removed 2 bases at V and 5 bases at J, with 9 bases between. This chain's CDR3 is CAWSLQGYGYTF. DNA for the CDR3: TGTGCCTGGAGTTTACAGGGATATGGCTACACCTTC.

The chain recombines TRBV2 with TRBJ2-1; 15 bases are a match to TRBD2. Trimming removed 5 bases from V and 6 bases from J; junction bases left unmatched: 5. Germline values: CDR1 SNHLY, CDR2 FYNNEI. The CDR3 extends over 16 amino acids. CDR3 nucleotides: TGTGCCAGCAGTCGGGGACTAGCGGGAGGATCCAATGAGCAGTTCTTC. This gives the protein CASSRGLAGGSNEQFF.

The V call is TRBV5-4, the J call TRBJ2-3; the D is unclear. Per the germline V gene, CDR1 is SGHNT and CDR2 is YYREEE (reference sequence). CDR3 length equals 13 residues. Trimming cost V 2 bases and J 3 bases, with 7 bases left between them. This CDR3 is CASSFPATDTQYF. In DNA, the CDR3 is TGTGCCAGCAGCTTTCCAGCGACAGATACGCAGTATTTT.

The chain combines TRBV28 with TRBJ2-1; 10 nucleotides match TRBD1. Germline V gene sequence: CDR1 MDHEN, CDR2 SYDVKM. V shed 2 bases, J shed 2 bases, and the junction held 3 bases outside the gene matches. The CDR3 is 16 amino acids. The CDR3 coding sequence is TGTGCCAGCAGTTTACCGGGACAGGGGACCTACAATGAGCAGTTCTTC. Its translation is CASSLPGQGTYNEQFF.

This clone has just one count. The V call is TRBV4-2, the J call TRBJ1-5; 11 bases fit TRBD1. Germline loops: CDR1 LGHNA, CDR2 YNFKEQ. This CDR3 contains 14 residues. V was pared by 3 bases and J by 7 bases, with 2 bases of the junction left unmatched. The CDR3 is CASSQGQGEQPQHF. As DNA, the CDR3 is TGTGCCAGCAGCCAGGGACAGGGGGAACAGCCCCAGCATTTT.

This chain joins TRBV7-7 and TRBJ2-3; 12 positions agree with TRBD2. The length of the CDR3 is 17 residues. V was pared by 7 bases and J by 2 bases, with 10 bases of the junction left unmatched. Looked up from germline, CDR1 is SSHAT and CDR2 is FNYEAQ (reference sequence). The CDR3 loop is CASNRTSGIRDTDTQYF. As DNA, the CDR3 is TGTGCCAGCAACCGGACTAGCGGGATTCGCGACACAGATACGCAGTATTTT.

The chain combines TRBV19 with TRBJ2-3; 7 bases agree with TRBD2. This CDR3 has 17 residues. V lost 3 bases to trimming and J lost 2 bases; unmatched junction nucleotides: 11. Germline V CDR1 and CDR2: LNHDA, SQIVND (reference sequence). The CDR3 is CASSIIGPAGNTDTQYF. DNA for the CDR3: TGTGCCAGTAGTATCATCGGCCCAGCGGGGAACACAGATACGCAGTATTTT.

The chain links TRBV6-1 to TRBJ2-7; TRBD1 matches 12 bases. The CDR3 is made up of 15 amino acids. Trimming cost V 8 bases and J 2 bases; bases outside gene matches: 7. CDR1 is MNHNS and CDR2 is SASEGT in the germline V gene. CDR3 sequence: CASVWDRGPTYEQYF. Here the CDR3 DNA reads TGTGCCAGCGTTTGGGACAGGGGGCCAACCTACGAGCAGTACTTC.

The chain links TRBV5-4 to TRBJ2-5; 11 bases match TRBD2. V lost 5 bases and J lost 5; bases outside the gene matches: 8. Germline-derived CDR1 and CDR2 are SGHNT and YYREEE (reference sequence). The CDR3 consists of 15 residues. The CDR3 region is CASRAASGRKETQYF. The CDR3 coding sequence is TGTGCCAGCAGGGCGGCTAGCGGGAGGAAGGAGACCCAGTACTTC. The full variable domain, rest sourced from reference TRBV5-4 and TRBJ2-5, is ETGVTQSPTHLIKTRGQQVTLRCSSQSGHNTVSWYQQALGQGPQFIFQYYREEENGRGNFPPRFSGLQFPNYSSELNVNALELDDSALYLCASRAASGRKETQYFGPGTRLLVL.

In DNA, the CDR3 is TGTGCCAGCAGCTTGGTAGGGGACTTAACAGATACGCAGTATTTT. Its translation is CASSLVGDLTDTQYF. This sequence joins TRBV5-6 and TRBJ2-3; D is perhaps TRBD2 (6 bases). Trimming stripped 0 bases from V and 3 bases from J, with 11 bases between. Germline values: CDR1 SGHDT, CDR2 YYEEEE. The CDR3 covers 15 residues.

The chain recombines TRBV13 with TRBJ1-1; D uncertain. The V gene's germline CDR1 is PRHDT and CDR2 FYEKMQ (reference sequence). CDR3 length equals 12 residues. V was cut by 0 bases and J by 7 bases, with 6 bases left in between. The CDR3 DNA sequence: TGTGCCAGCAGCTTAGGGGGGAGTGAAGCTTTCTTT. Encoded protein: CASSLGGSEAFF.